The clone carrying this TCR beta chain was seen repeatedly, ten times or more. Bulk TCR library preparation followed previously described methods with listed TCR primers. Using its own MiXCR run on the PCR reads, TCRdb lists one record per CDR3 protein. The sample has some 650,000 distinct CDR3 sequences, just under 20% seen once. The sample comes from a study of molecular identifiers for immune sequencing clone quantification. Study overall: Replicate RNA came from around 18,000 or 91,000 naive CD8 cells and was split five ways, and four parts were sequenced.

Germline loops: CDR1 SGHTA, CDR2 FQGNSA. The CDR3 covers 15 residues. V gave up 1 base and J gave up 3 bases; unmatched junction bases: 6. Sequenced: naive CD8+ T cells from blood, with Jurkat cell RNA spiked in. Subset given: FACS-sorted CD8+CD4-CCR7+CD45RA+ naive T cells. The V and J genes are TRBV7-2 and TRBJ2-7; TRBD1 matches 7 bases. This receptor was obtained from a human donor in good health. Some libraries in this study had Jurkat cell RNA spiked in. The CDR3, as DNA: TGTGCCAGCAGCTTAGTAGAGGGGGCCAACTACGAGCAGTACTTC. It codes for CASSLVEGANYEQYF.